This is a list of T cell receptor beta chains from one sample in a study of T cells in Graves' hyperthyroidism and ophthalmopathy. TCRdb used MiXCR to reprocess the multiplex PCR reads, holding one entry per CDR3 protein. The sample consists of under 250,000 distinct CDR3 sequences, around 24% of them appearing once. The sample consisted of blood. Every receptor here comes from a woman in her 40s with Graves' ophthalmopathy. CDR3s include the opening cysteine and the closing phenylalanine or tryptophan. D genes are given only for firm matches. The size of a clone is reported for some rows only, either as once, few or many, or as a class for expanded clones.

v_gene,j_gene,abundance,d_gene,len,CDR3nt,CDR3aa
TRBV6-5,TRBJ1-6,many,.,13,TGTGCCAGCAGTTGGCTCGCGGATTCACCCCTCCACTTT,CASSWLADSPLHF
TRBV7-2,TRBJ2-7,many,.,12,TGTGCCAGCAGGGGTGCGGTCTACGAGCAGTACTTC,CASRGAVYEQYF
TRBV7-9,TRBJ2-2,.,TRBD2,15,TGTGCCAGCAGCAGAACTAGCGGGGCTACCGGGGAGCTGTTTTTT,CASSRTSGATGELFF
TRBV6-1,TRBJ1-5,.,.,13,TGTGCCACCAGCAGGGCTAACAATCAGCCCCAGCATTTT,CATSRANNQPQHF
TRBV29-1,TRBJ1-1,many,.,10,TGCAGCGTCCGAGGGAGGGAGGCTTTCTTT,CSVRGREAFF
TRBV19,TRBJ1-2,.,.,11,TGTGCCAGTAGGACAAAAAATGGCTACACCTTC,CASRTKNGYTF
TRBV6-1,TRBJ2-5,.,TRBD2,15,TGTGCCAGCAGTGAACTAGCGGGAGTTTGGGAGACCCAGTACTTC,CASSELAGVWETQYF
TRBV2,TRBJ2-5,.,TRBD1,15,TGTGCCAGCAGTGTCCTTACAGGGGGCGCGGAGACCCAGTACTTC,CASSVLTGGAETQYF
TRBV29-1,TRBJ2-2,once,.,13,TGCAGCGTTGCCCAGGGGGGCACCGGGGAGCTGTTTTTT,CSVAQGGTGELFF
TRBV18,TRBJ2-5,many,.,16,TGTGCCAGCTCTCTCAGAGGACCCGTTATTCAAGAGACCCAGTACTTC,CASSLRGPVIQETQYF
TRBV27,TRBJ1-1,many,TRBD1,14,TGTGCCAGCAGTTGGGGGACAGGGAACACTGAAGCTTTCTTT,CASSWGTGNTEAFF
TRBV2,TRBJ2-7,many,.,13,TGTGCCAGCAGTGAAGCCGGACACCACGAGCAGTACTTC,CASSEAGHHEQYF
TRBV11-1,TRBJ2-7,many,TRBD2,15,TGTGCCAGCAGCTTAGGAGGCGGACTAGTCTACGAGCAGTACTTC,CASSLGGGLVYEQYF
TRBV28,TRBJ2-7,many,.,13,TGTGCCAGCAGTATCGCCAGTTCCTACGAGCAGTACTTC,CASSIASSYEQYF
TRBV12-3/TRBV12-4,TRBJ2-7,many,.,13,TGTGCCAGCAGGGACTTACGCTCCTACGAGCAGTACTTC,CASRDLRSYEQYF
TRBV19,TRBJ2-2,many,.,15,TGTGCCAGTAGCTGGCTCTATTCGAACACCGGGGAGCTGTTTTTT,CASSWLYSNTGELFF
TRBV11-2,TRBJ1-2,many,.,17,TGTGCCAGCAGCCCCAGGGGCAGGGGCCCTACTAACTATGGCTACACCTTC,CASSPRGRGPTNYGYTF
TRBV6-4,TRBJ2-2,many,TRBD2,17,TGTGCCAGCAGTCGGGGACTAGCGGGATTTAGGGCCGGGGAGCTGTTTTTT,CASSRGLAGFRAGELFF
TRBV5-1,TRBJ2-5,many,.,14,TGCGCCAGCAGCTTTGAACGGGACGTTAAGACCCAGTACTTC,CASSFERDVKTQYF
TRBV3-1,TRBJ1-2,many,.,14,TGTGCCAGCAGCCAAGATCTGACAGTCTATGGCTACACCTTC,CASSQDLTVYGYTF
TRBV2,TRBJ1-1,many,.,11,TGTGCCAGCAGCGGGGTTGCTGAAGCTTTCTTT,CASSGVAEAFF
TRBV6-5,TRBJ1-2,few,TRBD1,13,TGTGCCAGCAATCCCTCGACAGGGAGTCGCTACACCTTC,CASNPSTGSRYTF
TRBV7-2,TRBJ2-7,many,TRBD2,15,TGTGCCAGCAGCTTAAGCTTAGCGGGGCCCTACGAGCAGTACTTC,CASSLSLAGPYEQYF
TRBV30,TRBJ2-2,.,.,11,TGTGCCTGGAGTGCGCGAAGGGAGCTGTTTTTT,CAWSARRELFF
TRBV24-1,TRBJ2-7,many,.,12,TGTGCCACCAGTGACCACAGTCACGAGCAGTACTTC,CATSDHSHEQYF
TRBV4-2,TRBJ1-2,many,.,15,TGTGCCAGCAGCCAAGTGGGCAGCCGGGCTGGAGGCTACACCTTC,CASSQVGSRAGGYTF
TRBV28,TRBJ2-6,.,TRBD1,16,TGTGCCAGCAGCGGACAGGGCTTGGCAGGGGCCAACGTCCTGACTTTC,CASSGQGLAGANVLTF
TRBV13,TRBJ1-3,many,.,16,TGTGCCAGCAGCTCTACAATCGGGACTCCGGGAAACACCATATATTTT,CASSSTIGTPGNTIYF
TRBV5-6,TRBJ2-7,many,TRBD1,15,TGTGCCAGCAGCCTAGCCGAGACAGGGGGCCACGAGCAGTACTTC,CASSLAETGGHEQYF
TRBV6-2/TRBV6-3,TRBJ2-5,.,.,15,TGTGCCAGCAGTTCGCACCGGGACGCCGCCGAGACCCAGTACTTC,CASSSHRDAAETQYF
TRBV6-5,TRBJ1-2,many,.,14,TGTGCCAGCAGTTACGGTCCGGGGAACTATGGCTACACCTTC,CASSYGPGNYGYTF
TRBV7-9,TRBJ2-5,.,.,16,TGTGCCAGCAGCTTCCGGGACACCCTATCCCAAGAGACCCAGTACTTC,CASSFRDTLSQETQYF
TRBV19,TRBJ1-5,many,.,12,TGTGCCAGTAGAACAGGGTTTCAGCCCCAGCATTTT,CASRTGFQPQHF
TRBV6-1,TRBJ2-5,.,.,13,TGTGCCAGCAGAGTACAGGGTCGAGAGACCCAGTACTTC,CASRVQGRETQYF
TRBV30,TRBJ1-6,many,TRBD1,17,TGTGCCTGGAAACCCCAGGGGGCGGTTTTACATAATTCACCCCTCCACTTT,CAWKPQGAVLHNSPLHF
TRBV5-1,TRBJ1-3,many,TRBD1,14,TGCGCCAGCGGCCGGGACAGCTCTGGAAACACCATATATTTT,CASGRDSSGNTIYF
TRBV27,TRBJ2-7,many,.,13,TGTGCCAGCAGTCCTGGGGTGGCAGGGGAGCAGTACTTC,CASSPGVAGEQYF
TRBV6-5,TRBJ2-7,many,.,11,TGTGCCAGCAGGGGATACAACGAGCAGTACTTC,CASRGYNEQYF
TRBV6-1,TRBJ1-2,medium-sized,.,15,TGTGCCAGCAGTGAAAAGGGCCTAATCGATTATGGCTACACCTTC,CASSEKGLIDYGYTF
TRBV2,TRBJ2-5,many,.,12,TGTGCCAGCAGTGAAGCGTCTAAGACCCAGTACTTC,CASSEASKTQYF
TRBV9,TRBJ2-5,.,.,16,TGTGCCAGCAGCGTAGCTTTATCGTGTCGCCAAGAGACCCAGTACTTC,CASSVALSCRQETQYF
TRBV11-2,TRBJ2-5,many,.,14,TGTGCCAGCTCTTCCATGGGTGCCGGAGAGACCCAGTACTTC,CASSSMGAGETQYF
TRBV11-1,TRBJ2-7,.,TRBD2,18,TGTGCCAGCAGCTTGCGTCAGGGCACGGGCGGGGGCTCCTACGAGCAGTACTTC,CASSLRQGTGGGSYEQYF
TRBV29-1,TRBJ2-7,many,.,15,TGCAGCGTTGATGTGCCGGGAGTAGGTCCCTACGAGCAGTACTTC,CSVDVPGVGPYEQYF
TRBV30,TRBJ1-1,many,.,12,TGTGCCTGGGATACAGATAACACTGAAGCTTTCTTT,CAWDTDNTEAFF
TRBV5-6,TRBJ2-7,many,.,12,TGTGCCAGCAGCTCCAGGGTCGACGAGCAGTACTTC,CASSSRVDEQYF
TRBV12-3/TRBV12-4,TRBJ2-7,many,.,14,TGTGCCAGCAGTTTATGGACAGAAGCCTACGAGCAGTACTTC,CASSLWTEAYEQYF
TRBV6-1,TRBJ1-2,many,.,14,TGTGCCAGCAGTGAAGATCCGGGGGGCTATGGCTACACCTTC,CASSEDPGGYGYTF
TRBV30,TRBJ1-2,many,.,13,TGTGCCTGGAGTCAGGGTTCTAACTATGGCTACACCTTC,CAWSQGSNYGYTF
TRBV9,TRBJ2-7,many,.,14,TGTGCCAGCAGCGGTGACATGGGCTCCTACGAGCAGTACTTC,CASSGDMGSYEQYF
TRBV7-3,TRBJ2-3,many,.,13,TGTGCCAGCAGCCTCGCGCGGGATCTCTTGCAGTATTTT,CASSLARDLLQYF
TRBV24-1,TRBJ2-4,.,.,17,TGTGCCACCAGTGATCCCAGAAGGGGGGGGTCCAAAAACATTCAGTACTTC,CATSDPRRGGSKNIQYF
TRBV28,TRBJ1-2,.,TRBD1,18,TGTGCCAGCAGCTATGGGGACAGGGGGCGAAGTGACGACTATGGCTACACCTTC,CASSYGDRGRSDDYGYTF
TRBV7-2,TRBJ2-7,many,.,14,TGTGCCAGCAGCTTAGCGGGAGTTCCCTACGAGCAGTACTTC,CASSLAGVPYEQYF
TRBV30,TRBJ2-4,many,.,11,TGTGCCTGGAGTATCGTGGACATTCAGTACTTC,CAWSIVDIQYF
TRBV7-3,TRBJ1-3,many,.,15,TGTGCCAGCAGCATAGGGGCAGGGTACAATAACGCCATATATTTT,CASSIGAGYNNAIYF
TRBV24-1,TRBJ2-5,.,.,14,TGTGCCACCAGTGATGTCAGCGGCGGGGAGACCCAGTACTTC,CATSDVSGGETQYF
TRBV3-1,TRBJ1-4,many,.,16,TGTGCCAGCAGCCAGAGCGGGGACGGCACTAATGAAAAACTGTTTTTT,CASSQSGDGTNEKLFF
TRBV6-2/TRBV6-3,TRBJ1-5,.,TRBD1,15,TGTGCCAGCTGCCCGTCTACAGGGGGCAATCAGCCCCAGCATTTT,CASCPSTGGNQPQHF